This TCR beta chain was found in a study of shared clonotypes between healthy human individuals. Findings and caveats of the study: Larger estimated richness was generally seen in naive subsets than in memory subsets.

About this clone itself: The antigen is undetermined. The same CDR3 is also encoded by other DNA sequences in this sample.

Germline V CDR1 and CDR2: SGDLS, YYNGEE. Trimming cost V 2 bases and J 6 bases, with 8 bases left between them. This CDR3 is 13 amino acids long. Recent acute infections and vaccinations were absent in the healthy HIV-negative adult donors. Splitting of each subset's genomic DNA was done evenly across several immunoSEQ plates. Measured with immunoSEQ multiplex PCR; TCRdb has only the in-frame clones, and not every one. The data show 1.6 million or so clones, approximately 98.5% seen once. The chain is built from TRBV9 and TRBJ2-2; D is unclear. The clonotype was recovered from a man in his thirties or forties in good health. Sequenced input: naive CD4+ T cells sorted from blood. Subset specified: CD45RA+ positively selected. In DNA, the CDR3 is TGTGCCAGCAGCGTCTTGGCTGCCGGGGAGCTGTTTTTT. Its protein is CASSVLAAGELFF.